Each of the 5 T cell receptor beta chains below was sequenced from the same sample in a study of shared clonotypes between healthy human individuals. Sequencing was performed with immunoSEQ multiplex PCR; in TCRdb, only in-frame clones are kept and a portion is missing. The sample consists of around 1.6 million clones, 95% to 99% of them appearing once. Sequenced input: naive CD4+ T cells sorted from blood. Documented subset: CD45RA+ positively selected. The receptor source for this set is a man aged 30 to 39 in good health.

The V and J genes are TRBV28 and TRBJ2-3; 10 positions match TRBD2. The ends lost 3 bases at V and 2 bases at J; junction bases unmatched: 5. Looked up from germline, CDR1 is MDHEN and CDR2 is SYDVKM. The CDR3 spans 16 residues. The CDR3 nucleotides read TGTGCCAGCAGTTTCCGACTAGCGGGCAACACAGATACGCAGTATTTT. Translation gives CASSFRLAGNTDTQYF.

The J gene is TRBJ2-7, the V gene TRBV18; D ambiguous. The CDR3 has 14 residues. With 3 bases removed from V and 2 bases from J, the gap between germline ends came to 11 bases. Germline V lookup: CDR1 KGHSH, CDR2 LQKENI. DNA of the CDR3: TGTGCCAGCTCACCTGTAGAAATCGCCTACGAGCAGTACTTC. The encoded protein is CASSPVEIAYEQYF. Combining the CDR3 with reference TRBV18 and TRBJ2-7 gives the whole variable domain NAGVMQNPRHLVRRRGQEARLRCSPMKGHSHVYWYRQLPEEGLKFMVYLQKENIIDESGMPKERFSAEFPKEGPSILRIQQVVRGDSAAYFCASSPVEIAYEQYFGPGTRLTVT.

Worth noting for this clone: Other DNA sequences of this sample code for an identical CDR3. The chain couples TRBV28 to TRBJ1-2; D possibly corresponds to TRBD1 (6 bases). From germline, CDR1 is MDHEN and CDR2 SYDVKM. The CDR3 runs to 15 residues. Trimming cost V 2 bases and J 4 bases, with 14 bases left between them. The CDR3 DNA sequence: TGTGCCAGCAGTTTAGGCCAGGGACATTTCTATGGCTACACCTTC. Translated: CASSLGQGHFYGYTF.

This chain joins TRBV6-1 and TRBJ1-4; D call uncertain. The CDR3 contains 16 residues. Germline V lookup: CDR1 MNHNS, CDR2 SASEGT. V gave up 3 bases and J gave up 8 bases, with 19 bases separating them. The CDR3 DNA reads as TGTGCCAGCAGTGATCCTCCTCCTTTCATTGGAGAAAAACTGTTTTTT. This translates into CASSDPPPFIGEKLFF.

This clone was counted a single time. In DNA, the CDR3 is TGTGCCAGCAGGGCGACAGGGGGCCCCTTCCATCAGTACTTC. Translated: CASRATGGPFHQYF. V and J are TRBV6-5 and TRBJ2-4, with TRBD1 matching 10 bases. The ends lost 6 bases at V and 12 bases at J; junction bases unmatched: 11. Looked up from germline, CDR1 is MNHEY and CDR2 is SVGAGI. CDR3 size: 14 residues.